The 30 T cell receptor beta chains reported below all come from one sample, sequenced in a study of molecular identifiers for immune sequencing clone quantification (dated by TCRdb to 2017 to 2018). Libraries were constructed by PCR. The instrument given in TCRdb is Illumina HiSeq 4000. TCRdb took the public reads, trimmed them with fastp at Q25, ran MiXCR for clone calling and kept in-frame beta chains. CDR3 protein sequences are deduplicated, and each keeps its most common genes and DNA. This sample comprises some 59,000 distinct CDR3 sequences, almost 25% of them detected only once. The ten biggest clones cover 1.5% to 2% of the sample. The source material was naive CD8+ T cells from blood, with Jurkat cell RNA spiked in. Read against the paper, the sample's cell subset or site label means: FACS-sorted CD8+CD4-CCR7+CD45RA+ naive T cells. All receptors derive from a human donor in good health. Some libraries in this study had Jurkat cell RNA spiked in.

This clonotype has a handful of counts. The CDR3 sequence is CASREGGGAYSNQPQHF. The CDR3 coding sequence is TGTGCCAGCAGAGAAGGCGGGGGGGCCTATAGCAATCAGCCCCAGCATTTT. This chain uses TRBV12-3 or TRBV12-4 with TRBJ1-5, with D perhaps TRBD1 (6 bases). The ends were cut back, 6 bases at V and 0 bases at J, with 18 bases in the middle. The CDR3 consists of 17 residues.

This clonotype was recorded many times. The CDR3 DNA reads TGTGCCAGCAGCCAAGATCGTCCCCCGGACGGGACCTCCGAGCAGTACTTC. Amino acids: CASSQDRPPDGTSEQYF. The chain uses TRBV4-2 and TRBJ2-7; possibly TRBD1 or TRBD2 for D (5 bases each). The CDR3 length is 17 residues. V lost 0 bases and J 6 bases, leaving 21 bases between the germline ends. Germline CDR1 LGHNA, CDR2 YNFKEQ.

The sample holds many counts of this clonotype. The rearrangement links TRBV4-1 to TRBJ1-2; D gene ambiguous. CDR3 length: 12 residues. Per germline, CDR1 MGHRA and CDR2 YSYEKL. The ends were cut back, 6 bases at V and 0 bases at J, with 5 bases in the middle. CDR3 in DNA: TGCGCCAGCAGGGGGACTAACTATGGCTACACCTTC. Translated: CASRGTNYGYTF.

This clonotype was observed at least ten times. The CDR3 DNA reads as TGTGCCAGCAGCTACGCCGGGGAAGCTTTCTTT. This sequence encodes CASSYAGEAFF. The chain links TRBV7-6 to TRBJ1-1; D gene uncertain. From germline, CDR1 is SGHVS and CDR2 FNYEAQ. The V gene lost 4 bases and the J gene lost 8 bases, with 8 bases spanning the gap. This CDR3 comprises 11 residues.

The chain uses TRBV6-6 and TRBJ1-6; 10 bases are a match to TRBD1. J was trimmed by 10 bases and V by 6 bases; bases with no gene match: 18. This CDR3 contains 18 residues. Germline V lookup: CDR1 MNHNY, CDR2 SVGAGI (reference sequence). Written as DNA, the CDR3 is TGTGCCAGCAGCCCCCCTGGACAGGGGGTGGGACCAAGCTCACCCCTCCACTTT. It translates to CASSPPGQGVGPSSPLHF.

The rearrangement uses TRBV27 and TRBJ2-3; no clear D. The CDR3 is 13 residues long. Germline V gives CDR1 MNHEY, CDR2 SMNVEV (reference sequence). V was trimmed by 3 bases and J by 0 bases, leaving 4 bases between them. This CDR3 reads CASSFDSTDTQYF. The DNA for the CDR3 is TGTGCCAGCAGTTTTGATAGCACAGATACGCAGTATTTT.

A word on this clonotype: Just one base apart from a much larger clone, this may be a read error. The chain is built from TRBV19 and TRBJ1-1; 11 nucleotides match TRBD1. Germline-derived CDR1 and CDR2 are LNHDA and SQIVND (reference sequence). CDR3 length: 15 amino acids. Trimming cost V 6 bases and J 2 bases; bases outside gene matches: 5. CDR3 sequence (DNA): TGTGCCAGTAGCTCCAGGACAGGGGGCAACACTGAAGCTTTCTTT. Protein product: CASSSRTGGNTEAFF.

The table lists this clonotype with many counts. The chain recombines TRBV7-2 with TRBJ2-1, with 10 bases aligning to TRBD2. With V trimmed by 1 base and J by 7 bases, 4 bases remained unmatched. CDR1 is SGHTA and CDR2 is FQGNSA in the germline V gene. The CDR3 is 15 residues long. CDR3 in amino acids: CASSLGSGGGNEQFF. The CDR3 DNA follows: TGTGCCAGCAGCTTAGGAAGCGGGGGGGGAAATGAGCAGTTCTTC.

This clonotype was counted at least ten times. The rearrangement uses TRBV11-3 and TRBJ2-3; TRBD2 agrees at 13 bases. CDR3 length: 18 residues. Trimming took 5 bases from V and 2 from J; bases not matched to a gene: 10. The germline CDR1 and CDR2 sequences are SGHNT and YENEEA. The DNA for the CDR3 is TGTGCCAGCAGCCTACCCTGGACTAGCGGGAGTTCCACAGATACGCAGTATTTT. Translated: CASSLPWTSGSSTDTQYF.

Worth noting for this clonotype: At one end, the junction sequence differs from germline, possibly due to a read error. The V and J genes are TRBV2 and TRBJ2-3; D is uncertain. This CDR3 contains 16 residues. Germline assignment: CDR1 SNHLY and CDR2 FYNNEI. The CDR3 bases are TGTGCCCGCGGAGCCTTGGGCCTACCGAACACAGATACGCAGTGTTTT. Protein product: CARGALGLPNTDTQCF.

Concerning this clonotype itself: With a much larger clone just one base away, this may be a read error. The CDR3 does not close with the conserved phenylalanine or tryptophan, likely indicating a read error. The chain recombines TRBV4-1 with TRBJ2-5, with TRBD1 as a possible D gene (6 bases). The CDR3 totals 16 residues. Germline V gene data show CDR1 as MGHRA and CDR2 as YSYEKL. The V end lost 0 bases, the J end lost 4 bases, and 15 bases lay between the germline ends. CDR3 nucleotide sequence: TGCGCCAGCAGCCAAGAGCCAGGGGATTTCGGAGAGACCCAGTACTAC. Translation gives CASSQEPGDFGETQYY.

This clonotype was detected many times. The chain combines TRBV27 with TRBJ1-1; D is unresolved. This CDR3 comprises 13 residues. Trimming cost V 5 bases and J 4 bases, with 11 bases left between them. Looked up from germline, CDR1 is MNHEY and CDR2 is SMNVEV (reference sequence). This chain's CDR3 is CASSLGSPTEAFF. CDR3 nucleotides: TGTGCCAGCAGTCTGGGGTCTCCCACTGAAGCTTTCTTT.

The gene calls are TRBV5-3 and TRBJ2-7, with 11 bases fitting TRBD2. TRBV5-3 falls under the ORF class, with uncertain function. The CDR3 has 14 residues. CDR3 protein: CASSCSGRAYEQYF. For the CDR3, the DNA is TGTGCGAGCAGCTGTAGCGGGAGGGCCTACGAGCAGTACTTC.

This clonotype came up once. At one end the junction does not follow the germline gene, possibly because of a read error. The V and J genes are TRBV5-1 and TRBJ2-2; a possible D gene is TRBD2 (5 bases). Germline-derived CDR1 and CDR2 are SGHRS and YFSETQ. The CDR3 contains 14 residues. The CDR3 reads CASSLGSNVGELVF. The CDR3 bases are TGCGCCAGCAGCTTGGGTAGTAACGTCGGGGAGCTGGTTTTT.

The table lists this clonotype with many counts. The chain joins TRBV7-9 to TRBJ2-2; 13 bases are shared with TRBD2. Germline assignment: CDR1 SEHNR and CDR2 FQNEAQ (reference sequence). This CDR3 is 16 amino acids long. With V trimmed by 5 bases and J by 4 bases, 4 bases remained unmatched. In nucleotides, the CDR3 is TGTGCCAGCAGCCTGGGACTAGCGGGGACCACCGGGGAGCTGTTTTTT. It translates to CASSLGLAGTTGELFF.

This clonotype showed up many times. This sequence joins TRBV2 and TRBJ2-7; D is ambiguous. The ends were cut back, 7 bases at V and 6 bases at J, with 13 bases in the middle. CDR1 and CDR2 from the germline V gene are SNHLY and FYNNEI. The CDR3 is made up of 12 amino acids. The CDR3: CASKDSRPEQYF. The CDR3 region has the DNA TGTGCCAGCAAAGACTCGCGGCCCGAGCAGTACTTC.

To note about this clonotype: Since a much larger clone is just one base distant, this may be a read error. The CDR3 is CASSKGLVSSYEQYF. In DNA, the CDR3 is TGTGCCAGCAGTAAGGGACTGGTCAGCTCCTACGAGCAGTACTTC. The chain has TRBV6-5 and TRBJ2-7, with D tentatively TRBD2 (6 bases). The V and J ends lost 5 bases and 0 bases respectively, with 14 bases between them. Germline values: CDR1 MNHEY, CDR2 SVGAGI. CDR3 length: 15 residues.

Notes on this clonotype: With a much larger clone just one base away, this may be a read error. The final CDR3 position lacks the conserved phenylalanine or tryptophan, pointing to a likely read error. This chain joins TRBV7-8 and TRBJ2-3; D is undetermined. The V gene's germline CDR1 is SGHVS and CDR2 FQNEAQ. The CDR3 sequence is 15 residues long. Trimming stripped 1 base from V and 2 bases from J, with 10 bases between. The CDR3 sequence is CASSLGQQLTDTQYL. CDR3 nucleotides: TGTGCCAGCAGCTTAGGTCAGCAACTCACAGATACGCAGTATTTA.

As regards this clonotype: Compared with germline, one end of the junction differs, possibly owing to a read error. The gene calls are TRBV7-9 and TRBJ2-7, with D uncertain. The germline V gene encodes CDR1 SEHNR and CDR2 FQNEAQ (reference sequence). This CDR3 spans 11 amino acids. The CDR3 DNA reads as TGTGCCAGCAGCTTGTGCAGCCGCCCCGTGTTC. Its protein product is CASSLCSRPVF. Full variable domain (outside the CDR3, taken from reference TRBV7-9 and TRBJ2-7): DTGVSQNPRHKITKRGQNVTFRCDPISEHNRLYWYRQTLGQGPEFLTYFQNEAQLEKSRLLSDRFSAERPKGSFSTLEIQRTEQGDSAMYLCASSLCSRPVFGPGTRLTVT.

The chain links TRBV27 to TRBJ1-1; no definite D call. Trimming took 4 bases from V and 0 from J, leaving 9 bases between them. The CDR3 extends over 14 amino acids. Germline V gene sequence: CDR1 MNHEY, CDR2 SMNVEV (reference sequence). CDR3 sequence (DNA): TGTGCCAGCAGTTCTCAGATGATGAACACTGAAGCTTTCTTT. It yields the protein CASSSQMMNTEAFF.

This clonotype was seen many times. This chain links TRBV29-1 with TRBJ2-1; weak D call: TRBD1 (6 bases). The V gene's germline CDR1 is SQVTM and CDR2 ANQGSEA. This CDR3 region has 11 residues. V was cut by 4 bases and J by 10 bases, with 11 bases left in between. The chain's CDR3 is CSVVTGYEQFF. The CDR3 DNA reads as TGCAGCGTTGTCACAGGGTACGAGCAGTTCTTC.

This clonotype was observed at least ten times. This chain joins TRBV5-1 and TRBJ2-7, with D perhaps matching TRBD2 (5 bases). The germline V and J ends were trimmed by 0 bases and 6 bases, with 13 bases remaining between them. Per the germline V gene, CDR1 is SGHRS and CDR2 is YFSETQ. The CDR3 runs 14 residues. CDR3 sequence: CASSLAGRTGEQYF. The CDR3 nucleotides are TGCGCCAGCAGCTTGGCGGGCAGGACTGGCGAGCAGTACTTC.

J is TRBJ2-3 and V is TRBV7-6; D call uncertain. The J call may be mistaken, given a closer DNA end match to TRBJ1-5. In germline, CDR1 is SGHVS, CDR2 FNYEAQ. The length of the CDR3 is 12 residues. The CDR3 loop is CASSTSTDTQHF. DNA of the CDR3: TGTGCCAGCTCCACATCCACAGATACGCAGCATTTT.

This clonotype was counted between two and nine times. The rearrangement uses TRBV12-3 or TRBV12-4 and TRBJ1-5; possibly TRBD1 for D (6 bases). V gave up 2 bases and J gave up 1 base, with 12 bases separating them. The CDR3 runs to 16 residues. The CDR3 protein is CASSLQGSGSNQPQHF. Here the CDR3 DNA reads TGTGCCAGCAGTTTACAGGGGTCGGGGAGCAATCAGCCCCAGCATTTT.

On this clonotype: An end of the junction differs from the germline gene, which may be a read error. V gene TRBV12-3 or TRBV12-4 combines with J gene TRBJ2-5; TRBD2 is a possible D gene (5 bases). The CDR3 is 17 amino acids. The CDR3 here is CASSHTLSAHRQETRYF. The CDR3 DNA reads as TGTGCCAGCAGTCATACTCTTAGCGCACACCGCCAAGAGACCCGGTACTTC.

In its sample, this clonotype was seen many times. The V call is TRBV7-3, the J call TRBJ2-3; D is possibly TRBD1 (5 bases). CDR1 SGHTA and CDR2 FQGTGA come from the germline V gene. V dropped 3 bases and J dropped 0 bases, with 10 bases sitting between them. The CDR3 spans 15 residues. CDR3 nucleotides: TGTGCCAGCAGCTTGGGGCCGGCTAGCACAGATACGCAGTATTTT. It encodes CASSLGPASTDTQYF.

The chain is built from TRBV10-2 and TRBJ2-3; the D is unclear. With 8 bases removed from V and 2 bases from J, the gap between germline ends came to 8 bases. The CDR3 runs to 12 residues. Germline CDR1 and CDR2: WSHSY and SAAADI. The DNA of the CDR3 is TGCGCCAGCTGCAGGTACACAGATACGCAGTATTTT. Translating it yields CASCRYTDTQYF.

This clonotype was seen many times. The chain recombines TRBV3-1 with TRBJ1-1; TRBD1 might be the D (5 bases). The germline CDR1 and CDR2 sequences are LGHDT and YNNKEL (reference sequence). Trimming cost V 4 bases and J 3 bases, with 27 bases left between them. This CDR3 has 19 amino acids. CDR3 sequence (DNA): TGTGCCAGCAGCCTCTGGGGCAGGGTTGAAGGAGGAATTTACACTGAAGCTTTCTTT. It yields the protein CASSLWGRVEGGIYTEAFF.

Note on this clonotype: A read error may explain this, as a much larger clone is one base away. V is TRBV19 and J is TRBJ2-7; possible D gene TRBD2, 5 bases. CDR1 is LNHDA, CDR2 SQIVND, per germline (reference sequence). The germline V and J ends were trimmed by 5 bases and 5 bases, with 19 bases remaining between them. This CDR3 spans 15 amino acids. This chain's CDR3 is CASSCEWGATDEQYF. The CDR3 DNA follows: TGTGCCAGTAGTTGCGAATGGGGAGCTACCGACGAGCAGTACTTC. The whole variable domain, filled in from reference TRBV19 and TRBJ2-7, reads DGGITQSPKYLFRKEGQNVTLSCEQNLNHDAMYWYRQDPGQGLRLIYYSQIVNDFQKGDIAEGYSVSREKKESFPLTVTSAQKNPTAFYLCASSCEWGATDEQYFGPGTRLTVT.

There are many counts of this clonotype. The V gene is TRBV24-1, the J gene TRBJ2-1, with 7 bases identical to TRBD2. V trimming: 1 base; J trimming: 6 bases; junction bases outside the gene matches: 5. The germline gives CDR1 KGHDR, CDR2 SFDVKD. This CDR3 has 15 amino acids. CDR3 coding DNA: TGTGCCACCAGTGATTTAGCGGGGCGTTTCAATGAGCAGTTCTTC. This codes for CATSDLAGRFNEQFF.